This section outlines one T cell receptor beta chain sequence together with its context. In the same sample, other DNA sequences code for this CDR3. 60 Vbeta and 13 Jbeta primers were used in PCR. Clones were read by immunoSEQ multiplex PCR, and TCRdb kept only the in-frame ones, dropping some. The top ten clones hold about 2% of a sample with 140,000 or so clones, 65% to 80% of them seen once. This CDR3 contains 15 residues. Germline V lookup: CDR1 MDHEN, CDR2 SYDVKM. Trimming took off 5 bases at V and 6 bases at J, with 18 bases between the two ends. These data originate in a study of cytomegalovirus exposure and HLA in healthy donors.

The TCR originated in a woman between 35 and 50 years old in good health and CMV-seronegative. Sequencing used PBMCs. This chain connects TRBV28 to TRBJ2-3; D possibly corresponds to TRBD1 (5 bases). In nucleotides, the CDR3 is TGTGCCAGCAGTACAGACAGCCCTCCTCGGGATACGCAGTATTTT. It codes for CASSTDSPPRDTQYF.